This T cell receptor beta chain was documented in a study of regulatory T cells in long-lasting Graves disease. Study conclusions and caveats: Persistent-disease Graves' patients showed less TCR diversity than new cases. Peripheral blood alone, not thyroid tissue, underwent study.

Time point denoted: newly diagnosed GD, antithyroid drugs for less than 3 months. Scientists built the TCR library using RNA that was extracted from PBMCs. This clonotype was detected ten times or more. Its cognate antigen is unknown. The TCR beta library used iRepertoire HTBI primers with Arm-PCR amplification of CDR3. Via MiXCR, TCRdb re-called the multiplex PCR reads, giving one row per CDR3 protein. The data show around 250,000 distinct CDR3 sequences, 15% to 20% seen once. The data were also submitted as part of a second study, on T cells in Graves' hyperthyroidism and ophthalmopathy. In that study: HTBI primers drove first-round RT-PCR of the TCR CDR3.

The clonotype comes from a woman in her 30s with Graves disease. The sample consisted of peripheral blood mononuclear cells (PBMCs), taken at new diagnosis, from a patient treated with antithyroid drugs.

CDR3 bases: TGTGCCACCCTCCCGGGGGTTTGGTCCAACTATGGCTACACCTTC. Its translation is CATLPGVWSNYGYTF. The J gene is TRBJ1-2, the V gene TRBV27; the D gene is possibly TRBD1 (5 bases). Trimming cost V 10 bases and J 2 bases, with 20 bases left between them. The CDR3 contains 15 residues. Per germline, CDR1 MNHEY and CDR2 SMNVEV (reference sequence).